The 9 T cell receptor beta chains below were found in one sample sequenced in a study of T-cell reconstitution after alpha-beta-depleted transplantation in children. Unique molecular identifiers were incorporated when the TCRbeta library was constructed. TCRdb itself ran the PCR reads through MiXCR, one entry per CDR3 protein. The sample comprises about 500,000 distinct CDR3 sequences, about 10% of which are singletons, and around 15% rests with the top ten. The source material was PBMCs, mostly from graft donor cells, sampled 180 days after TCRalphabeta/CD19-depleted stem cell transplant. These receptors all come from a female patient between 2 and 10 years old who had a stem cell transplant for aplastic anemia, so the T cells may come from the graft donor.

This clonotype was seen a handful of times. The chain carries TRBV11-2 and TRBJ1-2; D is unresolved. The CDR3 runs to 12 residues. Trimming took off 4 bases at V and 8 bases at J, with 11 bases between the two ends. The germline CDR1 and CDR2 sequences are SGHAT and FQNNGV. This chain's CDR3 is CASSYSGVGYTF. The CDR3 DNA sequence: TGTGCCAGCAGCTATTCCGGGGTCGGCTACACCTTC.

This clonotype was picked up a small number of times. The CDR3 here is CAISWSDGFQETQYF. CDR3 nucleotides: TGTGCCATCAGTTGGTCGGACGGCTTCCAAGAGACCCAGTACTTC. The chain is built from TRBV10-3 and TRBJ2-5; D ambiguous. Germline V lookup: CDR1 ENHRY, CDR2 SYGVKD. The CDR3 has 15 amino acids. V lost 5 bases, J lost 1 base, and 14 bases lay in between.

The rearrangement joins TRBV10-3 to TRBJ2-7; tentative D call: TRBD1 (6 bases). From germline, CDR1 is ENHRY and CDR2 SYGVKD. The V end lost 4 bases, the J end lost 8 bases, and 15 bases lay between the germline ends. The CDR3 loop spans 13 amino acids. The DNA of the CDR3 is TGTGCCATCAGTGCCGGGACACCCGACCAGCAGTACTTC. Translated: CAISAGTPDQQYF.

This sequence joins TRBV6-1 and TRBJ2-3, with 7 nucleotides matching TRBD2. Germline V lookup: CDR1 MNHNS, CDR2 SASEGT. The trim removed 6 bases at V and 2 bases at J, leaving 11 bases unmatched. This CDR3 is 16 amino acids long. The CDR3 loop reads CASSQGAGVTTDTQYF. DNA of the CDR3: TGTGCCAGCAGCCAAGGGGCGGGGGTCACCACAGATACGCAGTATTTT.

This clonotype was counted only a few times. The CDR3 loop reads CASSPGQGEDTQYF. CDR3 DNA sequence: TGTGCCAGCAGCCCCGGACAGGGCGAAGATACGCAGTATTTT. The rearrangement links TRBV3-1 to TRBJ2-3, with TRBD1 matching over 8 bases. CDR3 size: 14 residues. Germline-derived CDR1 and CDR2 are LGHDT and YNNKEL (reference sequence). The trim removed 4 bases at V and 5 bases at J, leaving 5 bases unmatched.

V usage is TRBV10-3 and J usage is TRBJ2-4; TRBD1 matches 7 bases. CDR3 length equals 13 residues. With V trimmed by 8 bases and J by 5 bases, 6 bases remained unmatched. The germline CDR1 and CDR2 sequences are ENHRY and SYGVKD. CDR3 sequence reads: CAISGQGENIQYF. The CDR3, as DNA: TGTGCCATCTCAGGGCAGGGGGAAAACATTCAGTACTTC.

The V gene is TRBV5-1, the J gene TRBJ2-5; a possible D gene is TRBD2 (6 bases). The CDR3 has 16 amino acids. From germline, CDR1 is SGHRS and CDR2 YFSETQ. Trimming cost V 6 bases and J 2 bases, with 20 bases left between them. This CDR3 reads CASTIKPMSGQETQYF. The CDR3 bases are TGCGCCAGCACCATTAAGCCGATGAGCGGGCAAGAGACCCAGTACTTC.

This clonotype was observed a few times. This sequence joins TRBV7-8 and TRBJ2-7; possible D gene TRBD1, 6 bases. The V end was cut by 2 bases, the J end by 3 bases, with 11 bases between. This CDR3 comprises 14 residues. Germline values: CDR1 SGHVS, CDR2 FQNEAQ. In DNA, the CDR3 is TGTGCCAGCAGCTTACAGGGGTTCCTCTACGAGCAGTACTTC. Its translation is CASSLQGFLYEQYF.

The V and J genes are TRBV10-3 and TRBJ2-1, with 14 nucleotides matching TRBD2. V gave up 6 bases and J gave up 2 bases; unmatched junction bases: 6. The CDR3 is made up of 17 amino acids. Per germline, CDR1 ENHRY and CDR2 SYGVKD. CDR3 in amino acids: CAIRPGTSGRTYNEQFF. The CDR3 nucleotides read TGTGCCATCAGACCCGGGACTAGCGGGAGAACCTACAATGAGCAGTTCTTC.